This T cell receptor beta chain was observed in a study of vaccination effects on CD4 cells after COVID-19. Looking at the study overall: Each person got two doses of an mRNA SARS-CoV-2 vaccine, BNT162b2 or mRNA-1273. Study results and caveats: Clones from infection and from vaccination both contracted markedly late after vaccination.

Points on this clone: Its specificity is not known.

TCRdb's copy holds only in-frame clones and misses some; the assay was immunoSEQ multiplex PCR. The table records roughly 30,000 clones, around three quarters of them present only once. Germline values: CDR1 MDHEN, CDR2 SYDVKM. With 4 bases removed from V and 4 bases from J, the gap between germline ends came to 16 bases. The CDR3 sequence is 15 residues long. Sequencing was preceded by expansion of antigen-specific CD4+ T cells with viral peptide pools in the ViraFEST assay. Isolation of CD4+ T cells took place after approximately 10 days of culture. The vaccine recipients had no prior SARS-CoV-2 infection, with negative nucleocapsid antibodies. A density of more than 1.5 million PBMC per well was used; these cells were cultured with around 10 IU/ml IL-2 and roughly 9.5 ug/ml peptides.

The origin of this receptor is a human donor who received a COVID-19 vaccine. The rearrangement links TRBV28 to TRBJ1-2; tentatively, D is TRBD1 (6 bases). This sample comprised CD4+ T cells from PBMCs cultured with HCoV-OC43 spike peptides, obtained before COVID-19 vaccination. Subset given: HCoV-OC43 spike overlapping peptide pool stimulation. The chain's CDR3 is CASSSVVDRPYGYTF. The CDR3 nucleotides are TGTGCCAGCAGTTCCGTGGTCGACAGGCCCTATGGCTACACCTTC.